This TCR beta chain comes out of a study of tumor-infiltrating lymphocytes in primary liver carcinoma. The CDR3 runs to 12 residues. The germline CDR1 and CDR2 sequences are MNHEY and SVGEGT. The V gene lost 6 bases and the J gene lost 15 bases, with 17 bases spanning the gap. Of note for this clonotype: The antigen remains undetermined.

Both RNA and DNA were isolated together from about 20-30 mg of bulk tissue that had not been sorted. More than 80% viable tumor cells made up every tumor sample. Total RNA amounting to 500 ng was the source from which TCR beta cDNA was made with a constant-region primer. For TCR beta, libraries were produced by three nested multiplex PCR rounds using slightly modified ARM-PCR. TRBV1-TRBV30 forward primers and a C-beta reverse primer were used in the first two PCR rounds, which each ran for nine to ten cycles. TCRdb re-derived calls from the multiplex PCR reads in MiXCR, one entry per CDR3 protein. Of roughly 100,000 distinct CDR3 sequences listed, approximately 82% are singletons. Notes on the study in general: Only about 7-24% of top clones were detected in all five tumor regions.

The source is a middle-aged man with primary liver carcinoma and hepatitis B virus infection. The chain combines TRBV6-2 or TRBV6-3 with TRBJ2-2; a weak D match, TRBD2 (5 bases). The material sequenced was liver tumor tissue from sampling region 3. Subset specified: tumor region T3, left-lateral pole. In nucleotides, the CDR3 is TGTGCCAGCAGCTCACACACCGGGGAATTGTTTTTT. It codes for CASSSHTGELFF.